Listed here is a single T cell receptor (beta chain). Its antigen is not known. V lost 1 base and J lost 2, with 9 bases in between. The CDR3 runs to 16 residues. From germline, CDR1 is SGHTA and CDR2 FQGNSA. Repertoires were generated with immunoSEQ multiplex PCR, while TCRdb's copy carries only in-frame clones and drops some. The profile covers 120,000 to 150,000 clones, with around 90% appearing a single time and 5.4% taken by the ten largest. This sample was taken from a study of T cell responses to AZD1222 COVID-19 vaccine. General study findings and limits: White British ancestry dominated among donors, who included more females, and clonal diversity was possibly underestimated.

The clonotype originates from an adult who received the MenACWY meningococcal vaccine as a control. The chain has TRBV7-2 and TRBJ1-6; weak D call: TRBD1 (5 bases). Source: peripheral blood, taken 28 days after the second dose of the MenACWY control vaccine. CDR3 coding DNA: TGTGCCAGCAGCTTAGAGGGGCAGCCCTATAATTCACCCCTCCACTTT. Its translation: CASSLEGQPYNSPLHF.